A selection of T cell receptor beta chains follows, all from one sample in a study of blood T cell repertoires in COVID-19. Assay used: immunoSEQ multiplex PCR; TCRdb lists only in-frame clones, some missing. Of under 250,000 clones detected, roughly four fifths appear once; the ten largest clones hold 3.4%. The sequenced sample was peripheral blood. These TCRs come from a woman between 18 and 29 years old with acute or convalescent COVID-19. Each CDR3 is given with its conserved first and last residue. A D gene is named only where the DNA matches it firmly.

CAWSWSLGTGGSTEAFF	TGTGCCTGGAGCTGGTCCCTCGGGACAGGGGGCTCGACTGAAGCTTTCTTT	TRBV30	TRBJ1-1	TRBD1
CASSRESGNTIYF	TGTGCCAGCAGCCGCGAGTCGGGAAACACCATATATTTT	TRBV6-5	TRBJ1-3	NA
CASSLLGTGPSPLHF	TGTGCCAGCAGCTTATTGGGGACAGGTCCATCACCCCTCCACTTT	TRBV7-3	TRBJ1-6	TRBD1
CASSPLGLAVSRELFF	TGTGCCAGCTCACCACTTGGGCTAGCCGTCTCGCGGGAGCTGTTTTTT	TRBV18	TRBJ2-2	NA
CASGLQSGNHNEQFF	TGTGCTAGTGGTTTGCAAAGCGGTAATCACAATGAGCAGTTCTTC	TRBV12-5	TRBJ2-1	NA
CASSYPSGRAVGEETQYF	TGTGCCAGCAGCTACCCTAGCGGGAGGGCCGTGGGGGAAGAGACCCAGTACTTC	TRBV7-9	TRBJ2-5	TRBD2
CASSYGGQGDYNEQFF	TGTGCCAGCAGTTACGGCGGACAGGGAGACTACAATGAGCAGTTCTTC	TRBV6-2/TRBV6-3	TRBJ2-1	TRBD1
CASSQDLSGFATSEQYF	TGCGCCAGCAGCCAAGATTTATCGGGGTTTGCGACGTCCGAGCAGTACTTC	TRBV4-1	TRBJ2-7	NA
CASSQAGVPPGLAGLGGFF	TGTGCCAGCAGCCAAGCAGGGGTACCCCCGGGACTAGCGGGGCTTGGGGGGTTCTTC	TRBV3-1/TRBV3-2	TRBJ2-1	TRBD2
CATSRVNLSTLGANVLTF	TGTGCCACCAGCAGAGTGAATCTATCCACCCTTGGGGCCAACGTCCTGACTTTC	TRBV15	TRBJ2-6	NA
CASSGQGAPGGNTIYF	TGTGCCAGCTCAGGACAGGGGGCGCCTGGTGGAAACACCATATATTTT	TRBV9	TRBJ1-3	TRBD1